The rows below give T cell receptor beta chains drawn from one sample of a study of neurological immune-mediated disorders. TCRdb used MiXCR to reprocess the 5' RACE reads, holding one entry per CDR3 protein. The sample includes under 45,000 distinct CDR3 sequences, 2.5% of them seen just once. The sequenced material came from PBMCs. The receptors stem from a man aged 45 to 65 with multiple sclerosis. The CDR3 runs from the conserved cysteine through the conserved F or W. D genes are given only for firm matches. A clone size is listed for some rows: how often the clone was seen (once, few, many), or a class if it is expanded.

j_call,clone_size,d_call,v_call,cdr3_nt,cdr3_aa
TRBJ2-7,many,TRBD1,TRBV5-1,TGCGCCAGCAGCTTTGAGGGACAGGGGGGGACCTACGAGCAGTACTTC,CASSFEGQGGTYEQYF
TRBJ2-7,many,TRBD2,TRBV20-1,TGCAGTGCTAGAGATCTCGGGCTAGCGGGGACCTACGAGCAGTACTTC,CSARDLGLAGTYEQYF
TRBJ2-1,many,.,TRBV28,TGTGCCAGCAGTTTACCGGGACGACTAAGGAATGAGCAGTTCTTC,CASSLPGRLRNEQFF
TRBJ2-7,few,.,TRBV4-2,TGTGCCAGCAGCCAAGGGTCGTACGAGCAGTACTTC,CASSQGSYEQYF
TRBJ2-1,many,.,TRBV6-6,TGTGCCAGCACCAAGGCCTCCCATTCTACAAATGAGCAGTTCTTC,CASTKASHSTNEQFF
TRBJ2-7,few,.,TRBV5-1,TGCGCCAGCAGCCCTCGGGACGGCCCCTACGAGCAGTACTTC,CASSPRDGPYEQYF
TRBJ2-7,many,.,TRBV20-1,TGCAGTGCTAGAGATACGCTCAGGCAGTACTTC,CSARDTLRQYF
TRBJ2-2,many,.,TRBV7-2,TGTGCCAGCACCTGGGGGCCAACCGGGGAGCTGTTTTTT,CASTWGPTGELFF
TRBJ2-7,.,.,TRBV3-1,TGTGCCAGCAGCGGCCGCTGGGCAACTTCCTACGAGCAGTACTTC,CASSGRWATSYEQYF
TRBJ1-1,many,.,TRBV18,TGTGCCAGCTCACCACCTGGGACGGAAGCTTTCTTT,CASSPPGTEAFF
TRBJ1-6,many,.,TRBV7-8,TGTGCCAGCAGCTCGAGCCATTCACCCCTCCACTTT,CASSSSHSPLHF
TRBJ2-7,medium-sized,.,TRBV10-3,TGTGCCATCACAACCAGCGGATCCTACGAGCAGTACTTC,CAITTSGSYEQYF
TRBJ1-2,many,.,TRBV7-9,TGTGCCAGCAACTCCAAAGGGGTCTACTATGGCTACACCTTC,CASNSKGVYYGYTF
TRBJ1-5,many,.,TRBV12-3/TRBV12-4,TGTGCCAGCAGCGACAGTCGAAATCAGCCCCAGAATTTT,CASSDSRNQPQNF
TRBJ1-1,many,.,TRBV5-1,TGCGCCAGCAGCTTGGGCGGGGTTTTAGAAGCTTTCTTT,CASSLGGVLEAFF
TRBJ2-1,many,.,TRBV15,TGTGCCACCAGCAACAGGGCAAATGAGCAGTTCTTC,CATSNRANEQFF
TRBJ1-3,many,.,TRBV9,TGTGCCAGCAGCGTAGCGTACAGAAGCTCTGGAAACACCATATATTTT,CASSVAYRSSGNTIYF
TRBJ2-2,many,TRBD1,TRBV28,TGTGCCAGCAGCGACAGGGTGGAGAACACCGGGGAGCTGTTTTTT,CASSDRVENTGELFF
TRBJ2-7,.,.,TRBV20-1,TGCAGTGCTAGTGATACATTAATCCACGAGCAGTACTTC,CSASDTLIHEQYF
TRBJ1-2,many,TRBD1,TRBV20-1,TGCAGTGCTACCGGGACAGGGGCTCGGACCTTC,CSATGTGARTF
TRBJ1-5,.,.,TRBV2,TGTGCCAGCAGTGAAAAAGGAACTCAGCCCCAGAATTTT,CASSEKGTQPQNF
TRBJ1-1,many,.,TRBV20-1,TGCAGTGCTAGGGAGCAGGGTGGGCAGAACACTGAAGCTTTCTTT,CSAREQGGQNTEAFF
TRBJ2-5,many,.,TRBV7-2,TGTGCCAGCAGCCCCGGACAGAGACAAGAGACCCAGTACTTC,CASSPGQRQETQYF
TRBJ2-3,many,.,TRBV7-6,TGTGCCAGCAGCTTAGCGGGGGGTTTTCCAGATACGCAGTATTTT,CASSLAGGFPDTQYF
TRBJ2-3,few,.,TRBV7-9,TGTGCCAGCAGCCCTCCGCTGAGTGGACGGAAAAGGGCGGCAGATACGCAGTATTTT,CASSPPLSGRKRAADTQYF
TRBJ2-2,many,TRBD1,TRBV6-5,TGTGCCAGCAGCCCCCGCAGGGGGTCCAACACCGGGGAGCTGTTTTTT,CASSPRRGSNTGELFF
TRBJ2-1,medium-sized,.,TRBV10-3,TGTGCCATCAGTGGGTACGAGAGCTCCTACAATGAGCAGTTCTTC,CAISGYESSYNEQFF
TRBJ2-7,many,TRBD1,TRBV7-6,TGTGCCAGCAGCCTGACAGGGTCCCACGAGCAGTACTTC,CASSLTGSHEQYF
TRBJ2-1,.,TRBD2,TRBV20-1,TGCAGTGCTAGACCACCGGGACTAGCGGGGGGTAGCTCCTACAATGAGCAGTTCTTC,CSARPPGLAGGSSYNEQFF
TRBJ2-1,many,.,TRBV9,TGTGCCAGCAGCGTAGTTGCGGGACCACCCTACAATGAGCAGTTCTTC,CASSVVAGPPYNEQFF
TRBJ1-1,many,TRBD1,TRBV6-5,TGTGCCAGCAGGGGACAGTCGAACACTGAAGCTTTCTTT,CASRGQSNTEAFF
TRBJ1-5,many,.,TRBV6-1,TGTGCCAGCAGTGGGGAATTCGGAAATCAGCCCCAGCATTTT,CASSGEFGNQPQHF
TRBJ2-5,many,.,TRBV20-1,TGCAGTGCTAGAGACCAAACTCTTAAGACCCAGTACTTC,CSARDQTLKTQYF
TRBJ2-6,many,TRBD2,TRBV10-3,TGTGCCATCAGTGAGACTAGCGGGGGCCACTCTGGGGCCAACGTCCTGACTTTC,CAISETSGGHSGANVLTF
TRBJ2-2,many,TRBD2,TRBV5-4,TGTGCCAGCAGCTTGGTACGGTGGAGCGGGGGGAACACCGGGGAGCTGTTTTTT,CASSLVRWSGGNTGELFF
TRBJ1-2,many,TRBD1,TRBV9,TGTGCCAGCAGCGTAGTAGGTGGACAGGGGGCGGGAAACTATGGCTACACCTTC,CASSVVGGQGAGNYGYTF
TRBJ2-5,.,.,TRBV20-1,TGCAGTGTCGGGGGCAGGGGGTGGTACCAAGAGACCCAGTACTTC,CSVGGRGWYQETQYF
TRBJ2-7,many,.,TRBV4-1,TGCGCCAGCAGCCAAGGATGGACTCAGACCTACGAGCAGTACTTC,CASSQGWTQTYEQYF
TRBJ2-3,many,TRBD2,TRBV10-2,TGCGCCAGCAGTGAGCGGCGGGGGGGCTCAGATACGCAGTATTTT,CASSERRGGSDTQYF
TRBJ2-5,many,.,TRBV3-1,TGTGCCAGCAGCCAAGGACGGGGGTACCAAGAGACCCAGTACTTC,CASSQGRGYQETQYF
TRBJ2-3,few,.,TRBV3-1,TGTGCCAGCAGCCGGACAGACCAACCCACAGATACGCAGTATTTT,CASSRTDQPTDTQYF
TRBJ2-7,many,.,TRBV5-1,TGCGCCAGCAGCTTGGAGGCATCGAACGAGCAGTACTTC,CASSLEASNEQYF
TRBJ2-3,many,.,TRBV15,TGTGCCACCCGGGGGTCTAGCACAGATACGCAGTATTTT,CATRGSSTDTQYF
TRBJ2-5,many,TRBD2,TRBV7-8,TGTGCCAGCAGCTTAGGCGGAACTAGCGGGGCGGCCCAGTACTTC,CASSLGGTSGAAQYF
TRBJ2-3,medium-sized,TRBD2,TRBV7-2,TGTGCCAGCAGGCCTACTAGCGGGGGGCCGGATACGCAGTATTTT,CASRPTSGGPDTQYF
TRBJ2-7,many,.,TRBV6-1,TGTGCCAGCAGTGGAGAGGGGCCCTCCTACGAGCAGTACTTC,CASSGEGPSYEQYF
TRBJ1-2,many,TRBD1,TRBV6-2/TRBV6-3,TGTGCCAGCAGTTACTCCGGACAGGTACCAGACTATGGCTACACCTTC,CASSYSGQVPDYGYTF
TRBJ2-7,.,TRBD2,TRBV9,TGTGCCAGCAGCGTAGTCGGGGGGGCCGGAGAAGAGCAGTACTTC,CASSVVGGAGEEQYF
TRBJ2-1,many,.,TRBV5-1,TGCGCCAGCAGCTTGGTTGGGGACTTCACCTACAATGAGCAGTTCTTC,CASSLVGDFTYNEQFF
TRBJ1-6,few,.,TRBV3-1,TGTGCCAGCAGCCAAGAATCCTTGTCCTATAATTCACCCCTCAACTTT,CASSQESLSYNSPLNF
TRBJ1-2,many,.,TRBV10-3,TGTGCCATCAGTGATGTTCGGCCTAACTATGGCTACACCTTC,CAISDVRPNYGYTF
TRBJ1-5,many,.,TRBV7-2,TGTGCCAGCAGCCTAGTAGGAGGGACCAGCAATCAGCCCCAGCATTTT,CASSLVGGTSNQPQHF
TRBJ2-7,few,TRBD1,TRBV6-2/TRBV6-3,TGTGCCAGCAGTTCGACAGGGGGACGCTCGCGCGAGCAGTACTTC,CASSSTGGRSREQYF
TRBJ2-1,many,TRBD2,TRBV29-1,TGCAGCGTTGCCGGGGGGGCGAATAATGAGCAGTTCTTC,CSVAGGANNEQFF